A selection of T cell receptor beta chains follows, all from one sample in a study of blood T cells in healthy people across ages. A single record per CDR3 protein comes from TCRdb applying MiXCR to the 5' RACE reads. Among a few hundred thousand distinct CDR3 sequences listed, approximately 27% were seen once. Sequencing was done on a sample of blood. All receptors come from a woman aged 70-85 years in good health. CDR3s include the opening cysteine and the closing phenylalanine or tryptophan. Fields, in order: clone size, J gene, V gene, CDR3 protein. Clone sizes are given selectively: once, few, many, or a class where the clone is expanded.

. TRBJ2-1 TRBV20-1 CSSYWSGGIYNEQFF
. TRBJ2-5 TRBV7-3 CASSSNLETQYF
. TRBJ2-3 TRBV19 CASRTGGADTQYF
. TRBJ2-3 TRBV20-1 CSARLAGAVDTQYF
. TRBJ1-1 TRBV19 CASRRTTYTEAFF
. TRBJ1-5 TRBV10-3 CAISGSGSQPQHF
. TRBJ1-2 TRBV20-1 CSARPDREGGYTF
. TRBJ2-2 TRBV28 CASSSRGGEPFF
. TRBJ2-3 TRBV28 CASSFRGDAHDTQYF
few TRBJ1-3 TRBV4-3 CASSQSGTVGNTIYF
. TRBJ1-4 TRBV4-3 CASSQEGASEKLFF
. TRBJ1-5 TRBV20-1 CSALAEGRAPQHF
few TRBJ2-5 TRBV10-3 CAISELAGEETQYF
many . TRBV7-3 CASSSDRENEQYF
few TRBJ2-1 TRBV3-1 CASSLAVAGYNEQFF
. TRBJ2-1 TRBV5-1 CASTGLGTQSAYNEQFF
many TRBJ2-6 TRBV18 CASSPNRSGANVLTF
few TRBJ1-2 TRBV29-1 CSVGKGALNYGYTF
many TRBJ2-1 TRBV24-1 CATSDPGQGNEQFF
. . TRBV9 CASSRGSGGSFSSYEQYF
. TRBJ2-5 TRBV4-1 CASSQVEGGGLEETQYF
few TRBJ2-3 TRBV7-6 CASSLRPGQGTDTQYF
few TRBJ2-7 TRBV28 CASSGVSPYEQYF
few TRBJ2-5 TRBV6-2/TRBV6-3 CASSYYSLQETQYF
. TRBJ2-5 TRBV16 CASSQERPGNTLWEQYF
few TRBJ2-3 TRBV4-1 CASSQMGTSGPQDTQYF
. TRBJ2-3 TRBV20-1 CSAGPGTPTLSQYF
few TRBJ1-2 TRBV9 CALKDREYGYTF
. TRBJ1-1 TRBV30 CASQTGARGNTEAFF
. TRBJ2-3 TRBV20-1 CSASGISSTDTQYF
once TRBJ1-3 TRBV28 CASSRDSRTIYF
. TRBJ1-1 TRBV6-2/TRBV6-3 CASSCVSRFNTEAFF
. TRBJ2-5 TRBV5-1 CASSTGLAGEETQYF
few TRBJ1-2 TRBV12-3/TRBV12-4 CASSSSTGGKYGYTF
. . TRBV5-1 CASSLLTGAIEYEQYF
few TRBJ2-5 TRBV6-1 CASRKGTQETQYF
. . TRBV7-3 CASSLGSLNEQFF
few TRBJ2-1 TRBV7-2 CASRAGTGVVEQFF
. TRBJ2-1 TRBV12-3/TRBV12-4 CASSTGTGEYNEQFF
. TRBJ2-2 TRBV6-2/TRBV6-3 CASSNGQIYTGELFF
few TRBJ1-1 TRBV4-3 CASSQLEVNTEAFF
. TRBJ2-5 TRBV6-2/TRBV6-3 CASKNLKETQYF
. TRBJ1-4 TRBV7-9 CASSPSGSRVEKLFF
. . TRBV7-9 CASSLERGRGETQYF
. TRBJ2-2 TRBV6-1 CASSENPGGNTGELFF
many TRBJ2-3 TRBV5-1 CASSLVQGRTDTQYF
few TRBJ1-1 TRBV6-6 CASTQPGRLQAFF
. TRBJ2-1 TRBV6-2/TRBV6-3 CASSYGAGGRNEQFF
. TRBJ2-3 TRBV10-3 CAISESSGSADTQYF
few TRBJ2-5 TRBV27 CASSSAGGIQETQYF
few TRBJ1-6 TRBV30 CAWSVLGGSPLHF
few TRBJ2-5 TRBV15 CATSRGKIAGEIETQYF
. TRBJ1-1 TRBV7-8 CASINQGSEAFF
. TRBJ2-5 TRBV20-1 CSARPASGGRTGQETQYF